This T cell receptor beta chain was sequenced for a study of blood T cell repertoires in COVID-19. Study overall: Specimens from acute and convalescent COVID-19 originated in the United States, Italy and Spain. In each case, the material was cDNA or gDNA derived from T cells, B-cell-depleted T cells, or PBMCs.

The CDR3 sequence is 15 residues long. Trimming took 1 base from V and 9 from J; bases not matched to a gene: 2. Germline assignment: CDR1 MNHEY and CDR2 SMNVEV (reference sequence). Produced via immunoSEQ multiplex PCR; TCRdb's table is partial and in-frame only. The sample lists just over 350,000 clones; approximately 84% were seen once. This rearrangement joins TRBV27 to TRBJ1-6; TRBD1 aligns across 11 bases. The sample comprised PBMCs or T cells enriched from blood (not recorded which). This clonotype originated in a woman aged 25 to 39 who had recovered from COVID-19. The DNA of the CDR3 is TGTGCCAGCAGTTTATGGACAGGGGGCGTTTCACCCCTCCACTTT. This sequence encodes CASSLWTGGVSPLHF.